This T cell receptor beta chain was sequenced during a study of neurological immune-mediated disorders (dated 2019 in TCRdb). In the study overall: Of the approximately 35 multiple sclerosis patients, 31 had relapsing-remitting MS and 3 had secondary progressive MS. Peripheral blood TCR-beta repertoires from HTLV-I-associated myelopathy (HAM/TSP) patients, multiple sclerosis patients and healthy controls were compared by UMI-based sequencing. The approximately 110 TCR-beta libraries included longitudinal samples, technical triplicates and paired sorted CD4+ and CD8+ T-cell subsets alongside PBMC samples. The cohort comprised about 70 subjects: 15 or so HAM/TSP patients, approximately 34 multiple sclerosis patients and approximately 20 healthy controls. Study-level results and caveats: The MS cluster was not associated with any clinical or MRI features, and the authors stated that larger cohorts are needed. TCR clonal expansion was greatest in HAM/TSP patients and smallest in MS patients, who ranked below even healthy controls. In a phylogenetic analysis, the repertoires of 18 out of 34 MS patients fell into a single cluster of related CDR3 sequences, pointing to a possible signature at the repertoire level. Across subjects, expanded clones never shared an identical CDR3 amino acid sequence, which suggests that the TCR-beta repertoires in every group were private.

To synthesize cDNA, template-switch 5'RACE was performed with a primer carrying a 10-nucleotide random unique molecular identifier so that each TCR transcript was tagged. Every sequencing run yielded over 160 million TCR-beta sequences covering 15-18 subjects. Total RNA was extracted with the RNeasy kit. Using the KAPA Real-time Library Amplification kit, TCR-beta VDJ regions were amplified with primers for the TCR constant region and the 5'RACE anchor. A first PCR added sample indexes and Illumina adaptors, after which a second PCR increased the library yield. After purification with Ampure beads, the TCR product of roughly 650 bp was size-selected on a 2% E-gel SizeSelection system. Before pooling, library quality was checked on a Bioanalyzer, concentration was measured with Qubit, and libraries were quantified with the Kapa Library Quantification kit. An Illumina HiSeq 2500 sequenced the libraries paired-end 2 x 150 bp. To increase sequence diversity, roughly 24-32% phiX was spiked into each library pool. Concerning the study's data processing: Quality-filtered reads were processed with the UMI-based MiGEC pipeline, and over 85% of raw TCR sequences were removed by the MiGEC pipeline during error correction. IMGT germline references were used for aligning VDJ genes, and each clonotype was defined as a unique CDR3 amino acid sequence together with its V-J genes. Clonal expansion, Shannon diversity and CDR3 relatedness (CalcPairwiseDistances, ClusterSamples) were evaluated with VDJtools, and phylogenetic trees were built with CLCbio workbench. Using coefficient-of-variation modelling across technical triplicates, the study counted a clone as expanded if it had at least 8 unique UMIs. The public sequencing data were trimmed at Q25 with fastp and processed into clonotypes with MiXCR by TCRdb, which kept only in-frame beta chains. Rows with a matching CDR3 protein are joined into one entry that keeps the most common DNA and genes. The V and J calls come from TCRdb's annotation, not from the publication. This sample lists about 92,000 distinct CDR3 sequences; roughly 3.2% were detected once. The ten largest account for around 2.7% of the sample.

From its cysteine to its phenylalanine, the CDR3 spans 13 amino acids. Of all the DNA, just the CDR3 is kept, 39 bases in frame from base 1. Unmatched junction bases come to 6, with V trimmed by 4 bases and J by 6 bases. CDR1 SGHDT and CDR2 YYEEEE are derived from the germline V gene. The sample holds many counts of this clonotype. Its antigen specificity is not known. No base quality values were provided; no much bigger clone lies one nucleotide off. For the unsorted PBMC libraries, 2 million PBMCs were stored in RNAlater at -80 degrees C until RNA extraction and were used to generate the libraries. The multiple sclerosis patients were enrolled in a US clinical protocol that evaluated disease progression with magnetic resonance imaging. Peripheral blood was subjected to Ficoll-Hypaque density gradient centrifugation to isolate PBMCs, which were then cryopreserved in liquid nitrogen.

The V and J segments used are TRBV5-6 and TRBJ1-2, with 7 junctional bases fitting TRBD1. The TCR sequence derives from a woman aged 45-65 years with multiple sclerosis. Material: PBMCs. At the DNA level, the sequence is TGTGCCAGCAGCATATACAGGGGCCATGGCTACACCTTC. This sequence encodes CASSIYRGHGYTF.